The 27 T cell receptor beta chains below come from one sample, sequenced in a study of CD8+ T cells in alopecia areata. Once RNA had been extracted, it was reverse transcribed into cDNA to act as the sequencing template. TCRdb keeps only in-frame clones here, not all; method: immunoSEQ multiplex PCR. Here the sample spans 200,000 to 250,000 clones, 67% being singletons. The starting material was CD4+ T cells sorted from blood, obtained at week 0. The receptors shown here come from a human donor with alopecia areata.

This clone has more than one count but fewer than ten. The chain couples TRBV7-3 to TRBJ2-6; D uncertain. This CDR3 contains 13 residues. The germline V gene has CDR1 SGHTA and CDR2 FQGTGA. V was pared by 6 bases and J by 0 bases, with 3 bases between. DNA for the CDR3: TGTGCCAGCAGGGACTCTGGGGCCAACGTCCTGACTTTC. It translates to CASRDSGANVLTF.

J is TRBJ2-7 and V is TRBV30; D is undetermined. Germline CDR1 GTSNPN, CDR2 SVGIG (reference sequence). Trimming shortened V by 0 bases and J by 6 bases, and 9 bases separated the two germline ends. The CDR3 is made up of 12 amino acids. As DNA, the CDR3 is TGTGCCTGGAGTGTAACGGCTGGCGAGCAGTACTTC. Encoded protein: CAWSVTAGEQYF.

This clone was counted once. V gene TRBV29-1 combines with J gene TRBJ2-3; D may correspond to TRBD1 or TRBD2 (6 bases each). Trimming removed 7 bases from V and 9 bases from J, with 29 bases in between. Germline assignment: CDR1 SQVTM and CDR2 ANQGSEA. The CDR3 runs 16 residues. For the CDR3, the DNA is TGCAGCGCTTATGGACAGAGCAACTTATTGGGAGGAACGCAGTATTTT. This codes for CSAYGQSNLLGGTQYF.

The table lists this clone with a few counts. The chain employs TRBV30 and TRBJ1-4; D is possibly TRBD1 (5 bases). Germline CDR1 is GTSNPN and CDR2 is SVGIG (reference sequence). V was pared by 4 bases and J by 2 bases, with 14 bases between. The CDR3 is made up of 15 amino acids. The CDR3, as DNA: TGTGCCTGGACAGTCCAGGGAGGCACTAATGAAAAACTGTTTTTT. This translates into CAWTVQGGTNEKLFF.

This clone showed up just a few times. This chain uses TRBV5-1 with TRBJ2-7; D is possibly TRBD1 or TRBD2 (6 bases each). This CDR3 is 16 amino acids long. The V and J ends lost 4 bases and 4 bases respectively, with 21 bases between them. Per germline, CDR1 SGHRS and CDR2 YFSETQ. The CDR3 is CASSPVMEGVVYEQYF. In nucleotides, the CDR3 is TGCGCCAGCAGCCCGGTAATGGAGGGGGTGGTATACGAGCAGTACTTC.

The chain joins TRBV7-3 to TRBJ2-3; 13 bases map to TRBD2. With V trimmed by 3 bases and J by 10 bases, 4 bases remained unmatched. The CDR3 covers 14 residues. From germline, CDR1 is SGHTA and CDR2 FQGTGA. CDR3 coding DNA: TGTGCCAGCAGCTTGGGACTAGCGGGGACCCCGCAGTATTTT. Translation: CASSLGLAGTPQYF.

CDR3: CSVIGLRTDTQYF. CDR3 DNA sequence: TGCAGCGTGATTGGGCTCCGGACAGATACGCAGTATTTT. The chain carries TRBV29-1 and TRBJ2-3; D not resolved. CDR1 is SQVTM, CDR2 ANQGSEA, per germline. The V gene lost 6 bases and the J gene lost 3 bases, with 13 bases spanning the gap. This CDR3 is built from 13 residues.

This clone was counted a single time. V usage is TRBV6-5 and J usage is TRBJ2-1, with 9 nucleotides matching TRBD2. V was clipped by 2 bases and J by 7 bases; unmatched bases: 9. Germline-derived CDR1 and CDR2 are MNHEY and SVGAGI. The CDR3 is 16 residues long. The DNA for the CDR3 is TGTGCCAGCAGTTACGTCGCGGGGGGGCCCGAAAATGAGCAGTTCTTC. Amino acids: CASSYVAGGPENEQFF.

Only a few counts were recorded for this clone. The V gene is TRBV4-1, the J gene TRBJ2-1, with D perhaps matching TRBD1 (6 bases). Per germline, CDR1 MGHRA and CDR2 YSYEKL. The germline V and J ends were trimmed by 1 base and 8 bases, with 21 bases remaining between them. The CDR3 is 17 amino acids. As DNA, the CDR3 is TGCGCCAGCAGCCAAGTCGCAGGGGCTAGGCCGGCGGATGAGCAGTTCTTC. Translating gives CASSQVAGARPADEQFF.

This clone was found once. V and J are TRBV7-2 and TRBJ2-1; TRBD1 is a possible D gene (6 bases). The CDR3 extends over 13 amino acids. CDR1 and CDR2 (germline): SGHTA, FQGNSA. V was shortened by 10 bases and J by 4 bases, with 14 bases between the two germline ends. CDR3 in DNA: TGTGCCACCCGGCAGGGGCTATACAATGAGCAGTTCTTC. This sequence encodes CATRQGLYNEQFF.

Worth noting for this clone: One end of the junction does not line up with germline, which may come from a read error. The chain uses TRBV6-5 and TRBJ1-4; D not resolved. The CDR3 consists of 8 residues. Germline values: CDR1 MNHEY, CDR2 SVGAGI. In DNA, the CDR3 is TGTGCCAGCAGCAGATCGGGCTGG. Its translation is CASSRSGW.

This sequence joins TRBV30 and TRBJ1-1, with D maybe TRBD1 (6 bases). Trimming left V 3 bases short and J 4 bases short, with 12 bases between. CDR1 is GTSNPN, CDR2 SVGIG, per germline (reference sequence). This CDR3 comprises 13 residues. The CDR3 DNA reads as TGTGCCTGGAGCGGGACACCCAGCACTGAAGCTTTCTTT. Its protein product is CAWSGTPSTEAFF. Looking up the rest from reference TRBV30 and TRBJ1-1 gives the full variable domain: SQTIHQWPATLVQPVGSPLSLECTVEGTSNPNLYWYRQAAGRGLQLLFYSVGIGQISSEVPQNLSASRPQDRQFILSSKKLLLSDSGFYLCAWSGTPSTEAFFGQGTRLTVV.

The chain employs TRBV9 and TRBJ1-2; a possible D gene is TRBD1 (5 bases). This CDR3 spans 13 amino acids. V lost 5 bases to trimming and J lost 4 bases, with 12 bases between them. Germline V gene sequence: CDR1 SGDLS, CDR2 YYNGEE. This CDR3 reads CASRDGGSYGYTF. The DNA for the CDR3 is TGTGCCAGCAGGGACGGGGGTAGCTATGGCTACACCTTC.

This chain joins TRBV27 and TRBJ2-1; 11 positions match TRBD1. The V gene's germline CDR1 is MNHEY and CDR2 SMNVEV (reference sequence). The V segment lost 5 bases and the J segment 6 bases; nucleotides outside the gene matches: 6. The CDR3 runs to 15 residues. This CDR3 is CASSLGQGALNEQFF. DNA of the CDR3: TGTGCCAGCAGTCTCGGACAGGGGGCGCTCAATGAGCAGTTCTTC.

The chain uses TRBV29-1 and TRBJ1-5; the D gene is possibly TRBD1 (6 bases). The CDR3 length is 12 residues. CDR1 and CDR2 (germline): SQVTM, ANQGSEA. Trimming removed 7 bases at V and 4 bases at J, with 11 bases between. DNA for the CDR3: TGCAGCGCAGCCACAGGGAATCAGCCCCAGCATTTT. Protein sequence: CSAATGNQPQHF.

The CDR3: CSFSGGRGEKLFF. The CDR3 region has the DNA TGCAGCTTCTCCGGGGGGCGCGGTGAAAAACTGTTTTTT. The rearrangement uses TRBV29-1 and TRBJ1-4; TRBD1 might be the D (6 bases). CDR1 SQVTM and CDR2 ANQGSEA come from the germline V gene. Trimming took off 8 bases at V and 7 bases at J, with 17 bases between the two ends. CDR3 size: 13 residues.

The chain couples TRBV29-1 to TRBJ2-7, with D maybe TRBD1 (6 bases). Germline lookup yields CDR1 SQVTM and CDR2 ANQGSEA. CDR3 length: 14 amino acids. The V and J ends lost 4 bases and 0 bases respectively, with 13 bases between them. CDR3 residues: CSVARGRSSYEQYF. The CDR3 DNA sequence: TGCAGCGTTGCCAGGGGACGGAGCTCCTACGAGCAGTACTTC.

CDR3 region: CSTRTKGTDTQYF. In DNA form, the CDR3 reads TGCAGCACCCGGACGAAGGGCACAGATACGCAGTATTTT. V and J are TRBV29-1 and TRBJ2-3; D ambiguous. Trimming removed 8 bases at V and 1 base at J, with 13 bases between. Germline values: CDR1 SQVTM, CDR2 ANQGSEA. The CDR3 spans 13 residues.

This clone was seen only once. Other DNA sequences in the same sample also yield this CDR3. The V and J genes are TRBV18 and TRBJ2-7; no firm D call. Trimming removed 0 bases from V and 2 bases from J, with 5 bases in between. From germline, CDR1 is KGHSH and CDR2 LQKENI. The CDR3 is made up of 13 amino acids. This CDR3 reads CASSPPGAYEQYF. CDR3 DNA: TGTGCCAGCTCACCACCGGGCGCCTACGAGCAGTACTTC.

There are a few counts of this clone. This chain joins TRBV4-2 and TRBJ1-1, with a tentative D call TRBD1 (5 bases). Trimming shortened V by 3 bases and J by 1 base, and 12 bases separated the two germline ends. Germline-derived CDR1 and CDR2 are LGHNA and YNFKEQ. This CDR3 is built from 15 residues. This CDR3 is CASSHRQPENTEAFF. CDR3 sequence (DNA): TGTGCCAGCAGCCACAGACAGCCGGAGAACACTGAAGCTTTCTTT.

This sequence joins TRBV29-1 and TRBJ2-7; the match to TRBD1 covers 7 bases. The CDR3 runs 15 residues. Germline assignment: CDR1 SQVTM and CDR2 ANQGSEA. The V segment lost 1 base and the J segment 4 bases; nucleotides outside the gene matches: 10. CDR3: CSVEGGVGGLYEQYF. Here the CDR3 DNA reads TGCAGCGTTGAAGGGGGTGTAGGGGGCCTTTACGAGCAGTACTTC.

This clone has a single count. V gene TRBV29-1 combines with J gene TRBJ1-4; maybe TRBD1 (5 bases). The CDR3 runs 13 residues. Germline-derived CDR1 and CDR2 are SQVTM and ANQGSEA. V lost 4 bases to trimming and J lost 5 bases, with 11 bases between them. CDR3 sequence: CSVVQGGNEKLFF. For the CDR3, the DNA is TGCAGCGTTGTGCAGGGAGGGAATGAAAAACTGTTTTTT.

The chain joins TRBV5-1 to TRBJ2-1; 9 bases fit TRBD1. The CDR3 spans 14 residues. Germline V CDR1 and CDR2: SGHRS, YFSETQ. The ends lost 6 bases at V and 10 bases at J; junction bases unmatched: 11. CDR3 sequence reads: CASTTRTGDGEQFF. DNA of the CDR3: TGCGCCAGCACCACGAGGACAGGGGATGGGGAGCAGTTCTTC.

This chain links TRBV5-1 with TRBJ2-1; 10 bases match TRBD1. The CDR3 sequence is 16 residues long. The germline CDR1 and CDR2 sequences are SGHRS and YFSETQ. With 4 bases clipped from V and 7 bases from J, the junction kept 11 bases outside the gene matches. In DNA form, the CDR3 reads TGCGCCAGCAGCCTTGTCGGGACAGGGGCATTTAATGAGCAGTTCTTC. It yields the protein CASSLVGTGAFNEQFF.

This chain connects TRBV30 to TRBJ1-5; 7 nucleotides agree with TRBD1. The CDR3 is 14 residues long. Trimming removed 2 bases from V and 10 bases from J; junction bases left unmatched: 11. The V gene's germline CDR1 is GTSNPN and CDR2 SVGIG (reference sequence). CDR3: CAWSIRGGRRPQHF. CDR3 sequence (DNA): TGTGCCTGGAGTATCAGGGGGGGGAGGCGACCCCAGCATTTT.

The rearrangement uses TRBV30 and TRBJ1-1, with D tentatively TRBD1 (5 bases). In germline, CDR1 is GTSNPN, CDR2 SVGIG (reference sequence). This CDR3 contains 11 residues. Trimming removed 7 bases from V and 2 bases from J, with 8 bases in between. Written as DNA, the CDR3 is TGTGCCTTCAGGGTAAACACTGAAGCTTTCTTT. This translates into CAFRVNTEAFF.

V and J are TRBV29-1 and TRBJ1-2; TRBD1 is a possible D gene (5 bases). V was trimmed by 7 bases and J by 4 bases, leaving 13 bases between them. CDR1 is SQVTM and CDR2 is ANQGSEA in the germline V gene. The CDR3 loop spans 12 amino acids. DNA for the CDR3: TGCAGCGCTATTGACAGTACCTATGGCTACACCTTC. Residues: CSAIDSTYGYTF.